This record looks at one T cell receptor (beta chain) sequence and its context. This entry is derived from a study of blood T cell repertoires in COVID-19. Study as a whole: Samples came from the United States, Italy and Spain, spanning acute and convalescent COVID-19. PBMCs, B-cell-depleted T cells, or T cells provided the cDNA or gDNA that made up the material.

Per germline, CDR1 SNHLY and CDR2 FYNNEI. The CDR3 length is 14 residues. V was clipped by 4 bases and J by 1 base; unmatched bases: 1. In the original workflow: Amplifying reference gene primers gave estimates of nucleated cell counts. The protocol was immunoSEQ multiplex PCR, while the TCRdb copy is restricted to in-frame clones and leaves out a portion. Clone size and the V and J calls come from that table; the DNA yielded D and trimming. The table includes 8,800 or so clones, about 80% detected once. Sequenced: peripheral blood. The chain employs TRBV2 and TRBJ2-3, with 8 nucleotides matching TRBD2. This receptor was obtained from a human donor in a cohort sampled during active COVID-19. The DNA for the CDR3 is TGTGCCAGCAGTGTTAGCGGGGGCACAGATACGCAGTATTTT. Its translation is CASSVSGGTDTQYF. Variable domain in full (rest from reference TRBV2 and TRBJ2-3): EPEVTQTPSHQVTQMGQEVILRCVPISNHLYFYWYRQILGQKVEFLVSFYNNEISEKSEIFDDQFSVERPDGSNFTLKIRSTKLEDSAMYFCASSVSGGTDTQYFGPGTRLTVL.